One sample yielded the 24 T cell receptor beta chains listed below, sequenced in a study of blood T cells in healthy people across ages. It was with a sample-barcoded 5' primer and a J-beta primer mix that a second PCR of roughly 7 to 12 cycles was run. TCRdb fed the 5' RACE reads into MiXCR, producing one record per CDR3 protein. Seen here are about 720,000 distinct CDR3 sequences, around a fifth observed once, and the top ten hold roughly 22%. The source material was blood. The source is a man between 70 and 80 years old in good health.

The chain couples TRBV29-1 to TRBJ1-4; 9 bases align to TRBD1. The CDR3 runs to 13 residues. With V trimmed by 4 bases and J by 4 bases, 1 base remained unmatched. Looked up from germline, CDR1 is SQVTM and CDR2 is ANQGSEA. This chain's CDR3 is CSVGGQGNEKLFF. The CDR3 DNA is TGCAGCGTTGGGGGACAGGGTAATGAAAAACTGTTTTTT.

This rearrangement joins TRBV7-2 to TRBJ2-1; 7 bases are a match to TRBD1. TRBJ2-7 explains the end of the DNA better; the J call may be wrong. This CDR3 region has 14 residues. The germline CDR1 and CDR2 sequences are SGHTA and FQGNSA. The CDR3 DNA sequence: TGTGCCAGCAGCTTAGTGGGGACAGTAAACGAGCAGTACGTC. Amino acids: CASSLVGTVNEQYV.

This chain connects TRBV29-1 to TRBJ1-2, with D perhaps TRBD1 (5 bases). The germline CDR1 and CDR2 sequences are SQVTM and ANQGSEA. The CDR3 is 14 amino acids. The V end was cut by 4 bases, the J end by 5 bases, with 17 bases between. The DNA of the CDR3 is TGCAGCGTTGCGGAGGGGACGGGAATTTATGGCTACACCTTC. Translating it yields CSVAEGTGIYGYTF.

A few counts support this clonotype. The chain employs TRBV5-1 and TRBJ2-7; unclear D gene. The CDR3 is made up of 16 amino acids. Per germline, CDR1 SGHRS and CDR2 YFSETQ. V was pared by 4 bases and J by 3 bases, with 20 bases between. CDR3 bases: TGCGCCAGCAGCCCCACCTCTCAGAGCACCTACTACGAGCAGTACTTC. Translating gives CASSPTSQSTYYEQYF.

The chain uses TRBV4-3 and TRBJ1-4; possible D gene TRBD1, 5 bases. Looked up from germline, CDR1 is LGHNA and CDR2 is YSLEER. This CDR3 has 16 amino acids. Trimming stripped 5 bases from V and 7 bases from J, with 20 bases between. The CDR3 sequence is CASSSRALGWGEKLFF. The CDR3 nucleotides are TGCGCCAGCAGCTCCAGGGCCCTGGGGTGGGGTGAAAAACTGTTTTTT.

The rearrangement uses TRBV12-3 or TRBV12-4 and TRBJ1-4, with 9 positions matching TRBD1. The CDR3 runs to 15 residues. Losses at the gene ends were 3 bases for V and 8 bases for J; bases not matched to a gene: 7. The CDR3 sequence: CASSFEQGAGEKLFF. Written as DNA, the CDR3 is TGTGCCAGCAGTTTTGAACAGGGGGCGGGAGAAAAACTGTTTTTT.

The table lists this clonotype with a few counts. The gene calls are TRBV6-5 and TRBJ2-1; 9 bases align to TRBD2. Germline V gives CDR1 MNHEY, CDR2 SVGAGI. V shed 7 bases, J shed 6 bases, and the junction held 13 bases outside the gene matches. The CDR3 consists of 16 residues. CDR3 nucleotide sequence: TGTGCCAGCAATTGGGTTAGCGGGAGTGGGTCCAATGAGCAGTTCTTC. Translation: CASNWVSGSGSNEQFF.

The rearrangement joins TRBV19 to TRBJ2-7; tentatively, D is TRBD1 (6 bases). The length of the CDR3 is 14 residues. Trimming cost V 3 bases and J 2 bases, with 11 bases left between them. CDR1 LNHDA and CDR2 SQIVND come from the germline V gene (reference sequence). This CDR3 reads CASSMRTVPYEQYF. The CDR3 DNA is TGTGCCAGTAGTATGAGGACAGTTCCCTACGAGCAGTACTTC.

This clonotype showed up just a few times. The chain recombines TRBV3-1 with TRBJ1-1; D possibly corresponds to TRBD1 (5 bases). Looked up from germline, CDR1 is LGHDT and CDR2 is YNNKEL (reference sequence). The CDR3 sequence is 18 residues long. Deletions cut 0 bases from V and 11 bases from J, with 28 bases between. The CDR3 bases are TGTGCCAGCAGCCAAGACCCTAGACGAAGGGGCGCGGGTTCGAGGGCTTTCTTT. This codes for CASSQDPRRRGAGSRAFF.

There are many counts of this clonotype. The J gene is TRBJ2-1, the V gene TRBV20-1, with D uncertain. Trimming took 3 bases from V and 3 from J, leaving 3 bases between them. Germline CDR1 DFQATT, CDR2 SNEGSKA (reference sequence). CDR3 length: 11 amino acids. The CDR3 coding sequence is TGCAGTGCTAGCTACTACAATGAGCAGTTCTTC. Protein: CSASYYNEQFF.

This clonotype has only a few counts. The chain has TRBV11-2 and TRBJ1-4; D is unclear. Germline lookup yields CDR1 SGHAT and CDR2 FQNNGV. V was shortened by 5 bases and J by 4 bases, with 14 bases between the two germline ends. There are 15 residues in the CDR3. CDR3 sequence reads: CASSQPPAHNEKLFF. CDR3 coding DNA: TGTGCCAGCAGCCAGCCCCCGGCACATAATGAAAAACTGTTTTTT.

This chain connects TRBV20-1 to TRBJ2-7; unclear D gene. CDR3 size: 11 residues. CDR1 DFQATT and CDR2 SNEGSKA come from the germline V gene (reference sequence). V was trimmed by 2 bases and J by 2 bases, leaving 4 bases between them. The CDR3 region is CSARRAYEQYF. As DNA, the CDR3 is TGCAGTGCTAGAAGGGCCTACGAGCAGTACTTC.

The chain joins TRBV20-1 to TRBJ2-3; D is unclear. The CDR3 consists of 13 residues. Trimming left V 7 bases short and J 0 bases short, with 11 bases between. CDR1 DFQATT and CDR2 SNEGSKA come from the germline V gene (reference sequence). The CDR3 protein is CSGRLLSTDTQYF. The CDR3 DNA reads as TGCAGTGGCAGACTCCTTAGCACAGATACGCAGTATTTT.

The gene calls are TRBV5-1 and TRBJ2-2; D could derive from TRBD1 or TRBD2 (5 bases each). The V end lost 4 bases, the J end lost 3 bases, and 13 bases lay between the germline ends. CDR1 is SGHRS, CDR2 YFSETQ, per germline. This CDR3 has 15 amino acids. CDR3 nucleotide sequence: TGCGCCAGCAGCCGCCCACGGGACGACACCGGGGAGCTGTTTTTT. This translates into CASSRPRDDTGELFF.

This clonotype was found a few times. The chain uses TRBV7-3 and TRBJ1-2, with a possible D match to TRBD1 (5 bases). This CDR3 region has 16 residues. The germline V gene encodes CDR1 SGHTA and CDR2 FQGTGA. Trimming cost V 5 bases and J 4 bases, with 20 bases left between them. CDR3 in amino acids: CASSQAGQGTGYGYTF. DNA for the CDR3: TGTGCCAGCAGCCAGGCGGGGCAGGGAACGGGCTATGGCTACACCTTC. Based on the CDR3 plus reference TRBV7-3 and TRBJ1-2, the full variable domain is GAGVSQTPSNKVTEKGKYVELRCDPISGHTALYWYRQSLGQGPEFLIYFQGTGAADDSGLPNDRFFAVRPEGSVSTLKIQRTERGDSAVYLCASSQAGQGTGYGYTFGSGTRLTVV.

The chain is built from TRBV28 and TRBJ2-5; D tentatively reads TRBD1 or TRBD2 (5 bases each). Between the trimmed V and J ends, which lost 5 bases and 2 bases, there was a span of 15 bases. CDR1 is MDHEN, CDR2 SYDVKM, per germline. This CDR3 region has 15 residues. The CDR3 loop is CASSTYRDGQETQYF. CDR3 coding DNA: TGTGCCAGCAGTACCTACCGGGACGGTCAAGAGACCCAGTACTTC.

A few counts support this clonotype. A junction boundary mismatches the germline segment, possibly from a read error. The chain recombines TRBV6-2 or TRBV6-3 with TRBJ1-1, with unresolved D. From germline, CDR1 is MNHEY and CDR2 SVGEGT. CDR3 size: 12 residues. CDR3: CASSSIITEAFF. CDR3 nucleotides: TGTGCTAGCAGTTCCATTATCACTGAAGCTTTCTTT.

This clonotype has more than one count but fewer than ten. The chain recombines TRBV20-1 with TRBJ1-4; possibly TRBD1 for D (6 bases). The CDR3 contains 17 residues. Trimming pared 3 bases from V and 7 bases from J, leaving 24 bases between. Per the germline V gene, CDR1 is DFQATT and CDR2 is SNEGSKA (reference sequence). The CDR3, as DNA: TGCAGTGCTAGCGATACATTCAACAGGGAACTTGGTGAAAAACTGTTTTTT. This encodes CSASDTFNRELGEKLFF.

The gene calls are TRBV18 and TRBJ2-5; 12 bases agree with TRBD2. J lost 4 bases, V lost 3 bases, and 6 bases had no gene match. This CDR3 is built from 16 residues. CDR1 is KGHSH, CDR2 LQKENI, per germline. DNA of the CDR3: TGTGCCAGCTCACCCCAACTAGCGGGAGGAGGAGAGACCCAGTACTTC. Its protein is CASSPQLAGGGETQYF.

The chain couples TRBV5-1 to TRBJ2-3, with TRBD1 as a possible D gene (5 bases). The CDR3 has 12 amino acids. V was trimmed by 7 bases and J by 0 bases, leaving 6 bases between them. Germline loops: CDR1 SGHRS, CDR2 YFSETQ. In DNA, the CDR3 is TGCGCCAGCGGGGCTAGCACAGATACGCAGTATTTT. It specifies CASGASTDTQYF. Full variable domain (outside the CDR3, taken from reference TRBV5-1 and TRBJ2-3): KAGVTQTPRYLIKTRGQQVTLSCSPISGHRSVSWYQQTPGQGLQFLFEYFSETQRNKGNFPGRFSGRQFSNSRSEMNVSTLELGDSALYLCASGASTDTQYFGPGTRLTVL.

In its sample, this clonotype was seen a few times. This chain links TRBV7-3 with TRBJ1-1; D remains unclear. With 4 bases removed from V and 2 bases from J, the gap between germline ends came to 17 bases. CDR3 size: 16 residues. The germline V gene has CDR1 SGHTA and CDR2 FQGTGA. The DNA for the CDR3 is TGTGCCAGCAGCTACCTTGGAGGCAGGAGAAACACTGAAGCTTTCTTT. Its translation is CASSYLGGRRNTEAFF.

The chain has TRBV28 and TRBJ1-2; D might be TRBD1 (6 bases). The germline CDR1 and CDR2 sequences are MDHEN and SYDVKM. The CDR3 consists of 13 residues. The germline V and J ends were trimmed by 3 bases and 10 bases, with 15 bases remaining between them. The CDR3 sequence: CASSLGPQGYYTF. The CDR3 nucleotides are TGTGCCAGCAGTTTGGGCCCCCAGGGGTACTACACCTTC.

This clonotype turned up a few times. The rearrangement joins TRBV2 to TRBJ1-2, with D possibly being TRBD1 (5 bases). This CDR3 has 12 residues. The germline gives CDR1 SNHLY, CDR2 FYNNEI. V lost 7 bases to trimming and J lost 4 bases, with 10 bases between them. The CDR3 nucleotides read TGTGCCAGCATGCGACAGAGCTATGGCTACACCTTC. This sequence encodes CASMRQSYGYTF.

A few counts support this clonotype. CDR3 residues: CSATRGPKTDTQYF. CDR3 DNA sequence: TGCAGTGCTACCAGGGGGCCGAAGACAGATACGCAGTATTTT. V gene TRBV20-1 combines with J gene TRBJ2-3; 8 bases agree with TRBD1. V shed 4 bases, J shed 3 bases, and the junction held 6 bases outside the gene matches. Germline assignment: CDR1 DFQATT and CDR2 SNEGSKA (reference sequence). This CDR3 is built from 14 residues.